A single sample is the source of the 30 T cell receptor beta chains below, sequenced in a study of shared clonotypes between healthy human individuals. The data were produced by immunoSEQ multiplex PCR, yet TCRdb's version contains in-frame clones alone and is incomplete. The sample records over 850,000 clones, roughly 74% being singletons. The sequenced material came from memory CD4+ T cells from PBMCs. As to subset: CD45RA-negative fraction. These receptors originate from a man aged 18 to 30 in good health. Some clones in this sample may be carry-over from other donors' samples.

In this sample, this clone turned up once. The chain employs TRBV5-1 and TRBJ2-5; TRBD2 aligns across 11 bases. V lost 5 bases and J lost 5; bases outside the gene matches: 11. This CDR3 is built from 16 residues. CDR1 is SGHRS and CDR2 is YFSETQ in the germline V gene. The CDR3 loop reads CASSSNSGRAGETQYF. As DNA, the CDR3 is TGCGCCAGCAGTTCGAATAGCGGGAGGGCCGGGGAGACCCAGTACTTC.

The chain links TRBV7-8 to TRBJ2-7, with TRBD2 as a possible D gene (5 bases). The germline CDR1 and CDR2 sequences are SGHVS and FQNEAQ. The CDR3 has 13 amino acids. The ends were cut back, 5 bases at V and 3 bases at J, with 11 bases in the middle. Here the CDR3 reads CASSPPRDYEQYF. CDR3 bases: TGTGCCAGCAGCCCCCCCCGGGACTACGAGCAGTACTTC.

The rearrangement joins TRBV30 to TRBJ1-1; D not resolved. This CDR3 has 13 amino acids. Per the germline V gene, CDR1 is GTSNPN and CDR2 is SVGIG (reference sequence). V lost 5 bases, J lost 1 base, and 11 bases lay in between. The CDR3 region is CAWVDRRNTEAFF. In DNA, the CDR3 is TGTGCCTGGGTGGACCGAAGGAACACTGAAGCTTTCTTT.

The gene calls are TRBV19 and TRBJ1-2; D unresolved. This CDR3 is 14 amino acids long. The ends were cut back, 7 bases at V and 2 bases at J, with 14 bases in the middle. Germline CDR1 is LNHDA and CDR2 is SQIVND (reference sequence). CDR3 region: CASTLYPQNYGYTF. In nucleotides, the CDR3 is TGTGCCAGTACCCTATATCCCCAGAACTATGGCTACACCTTC.

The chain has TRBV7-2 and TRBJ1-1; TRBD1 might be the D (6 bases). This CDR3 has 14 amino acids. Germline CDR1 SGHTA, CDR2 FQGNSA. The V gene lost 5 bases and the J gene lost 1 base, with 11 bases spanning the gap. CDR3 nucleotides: TGTGCCAGCAGCGCGACGGACAGGAACACTGAAGCTTTCTTT. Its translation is CASSATDRNTEAFF.

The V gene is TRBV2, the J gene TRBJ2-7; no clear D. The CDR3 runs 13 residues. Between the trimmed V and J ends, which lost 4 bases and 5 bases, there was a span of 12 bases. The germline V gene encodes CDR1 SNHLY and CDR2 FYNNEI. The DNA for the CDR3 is TGTGCCAGCAGTGGCAGGCCTCCCCACGAGCAGTACTTC. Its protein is CASSGRPPHEQYF.

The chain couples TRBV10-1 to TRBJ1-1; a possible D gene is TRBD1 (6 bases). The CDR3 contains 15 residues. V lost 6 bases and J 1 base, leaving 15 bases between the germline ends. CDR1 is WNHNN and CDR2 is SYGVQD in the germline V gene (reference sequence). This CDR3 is CASSPSGAENTEAFF. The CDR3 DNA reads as TGCGCCAGCAGCCCATCAGGGGCCGAGAACACTGAAGCTTTCTTT.

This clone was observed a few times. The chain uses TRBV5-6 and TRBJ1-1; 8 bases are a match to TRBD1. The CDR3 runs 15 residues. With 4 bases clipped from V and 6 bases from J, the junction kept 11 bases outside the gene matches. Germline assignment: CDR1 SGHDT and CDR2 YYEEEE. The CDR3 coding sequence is TGTGCCAGCAGCGGGTCCACAGGGGGTATGGCTGAAGCTTTCTTT. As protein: CASSGSTGGMAEAFF. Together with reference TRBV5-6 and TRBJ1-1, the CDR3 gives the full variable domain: DAGVTQSPTHLIKTRGQQVTLRCSPKSGHDTVSWYQQALGQGPQFIFQYYEEEERQRGNFPDRFSGHQFPNYSSELNVNALLLGDSALYLCASSGSTGGMAEAFFGQGTRLTVV.

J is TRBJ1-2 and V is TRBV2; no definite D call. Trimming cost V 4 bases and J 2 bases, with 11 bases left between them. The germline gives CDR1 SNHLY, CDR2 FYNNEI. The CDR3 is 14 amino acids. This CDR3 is CASSVGRTNYGYTF. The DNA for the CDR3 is TGTGCCAGCAGTGTAGGACGGACGAACTATGGCTACACCTTC.

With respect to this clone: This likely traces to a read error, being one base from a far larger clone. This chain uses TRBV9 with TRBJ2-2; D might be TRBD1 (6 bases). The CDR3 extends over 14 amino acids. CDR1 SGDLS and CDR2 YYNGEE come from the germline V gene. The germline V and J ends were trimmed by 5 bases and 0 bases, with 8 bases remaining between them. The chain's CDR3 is CASRGHPNTGELFF. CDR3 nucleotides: TGTGCCAGCAGGGGACACCCGAACACCGGGGAGCTGTTTTTT.

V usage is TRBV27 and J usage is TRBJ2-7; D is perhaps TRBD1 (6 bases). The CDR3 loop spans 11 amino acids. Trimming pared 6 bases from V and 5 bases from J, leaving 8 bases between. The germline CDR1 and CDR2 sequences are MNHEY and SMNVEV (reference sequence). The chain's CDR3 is CASRDSHEQYF. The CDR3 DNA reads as TGTGCCAGCAGGGACAGCCACGAGCAGTACTTC.

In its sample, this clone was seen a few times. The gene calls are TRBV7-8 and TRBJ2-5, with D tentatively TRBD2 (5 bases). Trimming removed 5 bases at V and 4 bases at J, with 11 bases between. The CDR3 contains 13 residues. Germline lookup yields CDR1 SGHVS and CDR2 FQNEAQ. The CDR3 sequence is CASSLSGLETQYF. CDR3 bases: TGTGCCAGCAGCCTAAGCGGTTTAGAGACCCAGTACTTC.

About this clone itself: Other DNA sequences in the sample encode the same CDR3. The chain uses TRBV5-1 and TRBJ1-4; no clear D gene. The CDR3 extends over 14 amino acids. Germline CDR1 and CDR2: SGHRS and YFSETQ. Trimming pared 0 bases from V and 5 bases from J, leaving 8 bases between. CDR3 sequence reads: CASSLEGPNEKLFF. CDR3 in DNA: TGCGCCAGCAGCTTGGAGGGTCCGAATGAAAAACTGTTTTTT.

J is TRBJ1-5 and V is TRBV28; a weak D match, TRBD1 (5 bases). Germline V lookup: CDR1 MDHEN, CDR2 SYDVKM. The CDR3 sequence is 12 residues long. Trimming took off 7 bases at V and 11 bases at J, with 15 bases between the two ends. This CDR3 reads CASTWGGPAQHF. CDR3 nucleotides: TGTGCCAGCACCTGGGGGGGTCCGGCCCAGCATTTT.

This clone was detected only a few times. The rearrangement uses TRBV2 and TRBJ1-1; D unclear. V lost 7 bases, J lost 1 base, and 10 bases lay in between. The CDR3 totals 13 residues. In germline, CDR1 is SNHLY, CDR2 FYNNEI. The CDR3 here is CASTADTNTEAFF. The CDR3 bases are TGTGCCAGCACGGCTGATACGAACACTGAAGCTTTCTTT.

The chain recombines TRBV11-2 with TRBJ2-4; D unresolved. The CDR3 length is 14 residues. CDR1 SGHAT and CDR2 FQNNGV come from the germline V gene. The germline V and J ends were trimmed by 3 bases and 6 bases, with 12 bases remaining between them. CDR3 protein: CASSFAGPLNIQYF. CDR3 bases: TGTGCCAGCAGCTTCGCCGGGCCGCTAAACATTCAGTACTTC.

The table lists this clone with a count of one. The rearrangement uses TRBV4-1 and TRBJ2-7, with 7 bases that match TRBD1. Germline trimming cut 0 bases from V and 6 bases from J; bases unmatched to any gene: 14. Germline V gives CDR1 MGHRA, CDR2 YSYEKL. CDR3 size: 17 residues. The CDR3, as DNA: TGCGCCAGCAGCCAAGATCCCCTGACAGGGAAATCGTCCGAGCAGTACTTC. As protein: CASSQDPLTGKSSEQYF.

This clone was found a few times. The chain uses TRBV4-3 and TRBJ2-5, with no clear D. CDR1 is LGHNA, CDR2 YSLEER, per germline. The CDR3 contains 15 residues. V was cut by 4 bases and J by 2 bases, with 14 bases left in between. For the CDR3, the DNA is TGCGCCAGCAGCCTGACCCGACACAAACAAGAGACCCAGTACTTC. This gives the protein CASSLTRHKQETQYF.

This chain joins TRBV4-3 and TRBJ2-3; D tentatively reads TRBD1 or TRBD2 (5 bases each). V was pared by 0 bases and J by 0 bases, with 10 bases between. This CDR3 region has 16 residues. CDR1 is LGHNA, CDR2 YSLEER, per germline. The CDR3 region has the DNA TGCGCCAGCAGCCAAGACGGGGCTCCTAGCACAGATACGCAGTATTTT. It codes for CASSQDGAPSTDTQYF.

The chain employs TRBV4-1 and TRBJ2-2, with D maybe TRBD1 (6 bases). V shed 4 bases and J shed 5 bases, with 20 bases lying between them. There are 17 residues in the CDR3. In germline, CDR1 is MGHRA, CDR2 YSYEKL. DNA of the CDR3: TGCGCCAGCAGCCTCCCATTTGGGCAGGGGCGAACCGGGGAGCTGTTTTTT. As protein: CASSLPFGQGRTGELFF.

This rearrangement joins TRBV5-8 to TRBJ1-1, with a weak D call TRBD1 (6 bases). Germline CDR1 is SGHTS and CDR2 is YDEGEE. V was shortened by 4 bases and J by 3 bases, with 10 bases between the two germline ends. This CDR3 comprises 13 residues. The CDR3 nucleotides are TGTGCCAGCAGCACGGACAGTTACACTGAAGCTTTCTTT. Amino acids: CASSTDSYTEAFF.

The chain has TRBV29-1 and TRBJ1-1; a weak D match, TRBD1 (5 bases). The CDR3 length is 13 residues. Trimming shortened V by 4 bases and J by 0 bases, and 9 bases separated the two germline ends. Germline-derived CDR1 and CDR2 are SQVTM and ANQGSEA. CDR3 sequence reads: CSVGGVLNTEAFF. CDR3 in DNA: TGCAGCGTTGGGGGCGTACTGAACACTGAAGCTTTCTTT.

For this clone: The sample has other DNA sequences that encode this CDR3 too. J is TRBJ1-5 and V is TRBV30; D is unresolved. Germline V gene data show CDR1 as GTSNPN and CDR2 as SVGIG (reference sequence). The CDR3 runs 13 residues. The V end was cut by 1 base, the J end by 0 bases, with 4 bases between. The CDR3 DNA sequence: TGTGCCTGGAGTGCCGATAGCAATCAGCCCCAGCATTTT. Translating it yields CAWSADSNQPQHF.

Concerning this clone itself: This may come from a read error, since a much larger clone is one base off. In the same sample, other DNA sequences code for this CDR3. The CDR3 loop is CASSFGGTDTQYF. CDR3 bases: TGTGCCAGCAGCTTCGGGGGCACAGATACGCAGTATTTT. The chain combines TRBV7-9 with TRBJ2-3, with a tentative D call TRBD2 (5 bases). The CDR3 extends over 13 amino acids. Trimming took off 3 bases at V and 1 base at J, with 5 bases between the two ends. Germline CDR1 SEHNR, CDR2 FQNEAQ (reference sequence).

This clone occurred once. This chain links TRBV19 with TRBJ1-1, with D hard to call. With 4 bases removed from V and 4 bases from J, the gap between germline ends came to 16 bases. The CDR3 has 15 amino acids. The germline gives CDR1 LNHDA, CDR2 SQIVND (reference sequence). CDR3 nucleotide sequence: TGTGCCAGTAGTACCCGGATAATTGCGGGCACTGAAGCTTTCTTT. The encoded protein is CASSTRIIAGTEAFF.

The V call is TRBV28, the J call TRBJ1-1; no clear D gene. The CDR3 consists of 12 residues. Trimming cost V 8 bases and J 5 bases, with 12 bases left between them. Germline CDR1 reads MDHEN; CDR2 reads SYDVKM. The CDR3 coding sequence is TGTGCCAGCGCTCAACGGGGAACTGAAGCTTTCTTT. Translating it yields CASAQRGTEAFF.

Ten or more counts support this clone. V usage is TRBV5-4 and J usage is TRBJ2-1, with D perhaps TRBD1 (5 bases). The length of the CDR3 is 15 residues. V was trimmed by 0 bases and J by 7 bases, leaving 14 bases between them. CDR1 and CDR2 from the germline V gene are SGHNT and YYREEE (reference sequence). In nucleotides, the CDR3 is TGTGCCAGCAGCTTGGTAAAAGGGGTCGGGAATGAGCAGTTCTTC. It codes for CASSLVKGVGNEQFF. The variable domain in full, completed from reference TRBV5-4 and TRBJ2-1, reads ETGVTQSPTHLIKTRGQQVTLRCSSQSGHNTVSWYQQALGQGPQFIFQYYREEENGRGNFPPRFSGLQFPNYSSELNVNALELDDSALYLCASSLVKGVGNEQFFGPGTRLTVL.

CDR3 nucleotides: TGTGCCTGGAGTGTTGGGACAAATAGCAATCAGCCCCAGCATTTT. Translating it yields CAWSVGTNSNQPQHF. The genes are TRBV30 and TRBJ1-5; TRBD1 might be the D (6 bases). Germline lookup yields CDR1 GTSNPN and CDR2 SVGIG (reference sequence). There are 15 residues in the CDR3. V shed 0 bases and J shed 0 bases, with 9 bases lying between them.

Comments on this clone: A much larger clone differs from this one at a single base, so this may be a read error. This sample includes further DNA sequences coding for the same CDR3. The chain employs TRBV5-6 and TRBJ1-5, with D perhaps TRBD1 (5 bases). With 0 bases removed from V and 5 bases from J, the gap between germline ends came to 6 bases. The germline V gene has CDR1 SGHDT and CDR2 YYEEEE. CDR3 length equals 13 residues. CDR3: CASSLGGDQPQHF. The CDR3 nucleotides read TGTGCCAGCAGCTTGGGGGGGGATCAGCCCCAGCATTTT.

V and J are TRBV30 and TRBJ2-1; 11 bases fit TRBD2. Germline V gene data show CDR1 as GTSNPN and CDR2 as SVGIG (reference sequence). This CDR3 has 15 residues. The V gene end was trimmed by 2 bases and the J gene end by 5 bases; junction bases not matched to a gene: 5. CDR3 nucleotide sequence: TGTGCCTGGAGTCTGGGACTAGCGGTGAACAATGAGCAGTTCTTC. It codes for CAWSLGLAVNNEQFF.